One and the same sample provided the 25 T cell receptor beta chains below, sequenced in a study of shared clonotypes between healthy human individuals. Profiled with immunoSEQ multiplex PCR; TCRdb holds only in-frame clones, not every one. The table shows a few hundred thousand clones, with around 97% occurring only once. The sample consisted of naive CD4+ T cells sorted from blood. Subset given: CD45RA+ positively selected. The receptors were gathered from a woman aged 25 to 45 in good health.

The CDR3 sequence is CASSLGTSSYEQYF. The CDR3, as DNA: TGTGCCAGCAGCTTGGGGACTAGCAGCTACGAGCAGTACTTC. The chain has TRBV7-2 and TRBJ2-7, with 9 bases aligning to TRBD2. The CDR3 length is 14 residues. Trimming removed 3 bases from V and 3 bases from J; junction bases left unmatched: 3. CDR1 is SGHTA, CDR2 FQGNSA, per germline.

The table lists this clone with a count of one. The DNA for the CDR3 is TGTGCCAGCAGTGAGCGGGAGGGCCGGGAGACCCAGTACTTC. It codes for CASSEREGRETQYF. The J gene is TRBJ2-5, the V gene TRBV28; 10 bases are a match to TRBD2. Per the germline V gene, CDR1 is MDHEN and CDR2 is SYDVKM. The CDR3 contains 14 residues. Trimming removed 5 bases from V and 5 bases from J; junction bases left unmatched: 5.

CDR3 sequence (DNA): TGCGCCAGCAGCATCGTCCCGGGACAAAGGGAGACCCAGTACTTC. Its protein product is CASSIVPGQRETQYF. The V and J genes are TRBV5-1 and TRBJ2-5, with D perhaps TRBD1 (6 bases). Germline values: CDR1 SGHRS, CDR2 YFSETQ. V was trimmed by 4 bases and J by 5 bases, leaving 18 bases between them. This CDR3 is built from 15 residues.

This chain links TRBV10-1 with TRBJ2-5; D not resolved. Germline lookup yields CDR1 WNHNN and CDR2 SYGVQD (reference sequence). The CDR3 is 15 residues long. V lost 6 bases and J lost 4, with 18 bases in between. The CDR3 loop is CASSVGSTKGETQYF. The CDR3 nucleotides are TGCGCCAGCAGCGTTGGATCTACCAAGGGAGAGACCCAGTACTTC.

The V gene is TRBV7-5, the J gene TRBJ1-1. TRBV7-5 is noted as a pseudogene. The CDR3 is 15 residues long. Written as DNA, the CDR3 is TGTGTCAGAAGCTCTACCCACGTTCCGAACACTGAAGCTTTCTTT. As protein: CVRSSTHVPNTEAFF.

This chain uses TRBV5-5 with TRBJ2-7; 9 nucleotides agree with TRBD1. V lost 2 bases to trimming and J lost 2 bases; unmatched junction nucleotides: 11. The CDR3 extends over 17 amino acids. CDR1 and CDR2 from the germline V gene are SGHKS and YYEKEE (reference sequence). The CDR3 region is CASSFGPGQGLPYEQYF. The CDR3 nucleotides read TGTGCCAGCAGCTTTGGACCGGGACAGGGTCTCCCCTACGAGCAGTACTTC.

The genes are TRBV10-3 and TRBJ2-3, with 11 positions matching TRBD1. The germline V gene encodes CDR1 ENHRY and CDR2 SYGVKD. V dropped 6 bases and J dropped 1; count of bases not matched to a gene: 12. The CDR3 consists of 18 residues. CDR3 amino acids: CAISDPGQGDFGTDTQYF. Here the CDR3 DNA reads TGTGCCATCAGCGATCCGGGACAGGGGGATTTCGGCACAGATACGCAGTATTTT.

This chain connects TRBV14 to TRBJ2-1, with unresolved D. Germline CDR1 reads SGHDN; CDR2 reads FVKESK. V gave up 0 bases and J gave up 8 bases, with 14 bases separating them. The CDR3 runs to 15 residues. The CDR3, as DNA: TGTGCCAGCAGCCAAGAGAATGCGTTTGTGGATGAGCAGTTCTTC. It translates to CASSQENAFVDEQFF.

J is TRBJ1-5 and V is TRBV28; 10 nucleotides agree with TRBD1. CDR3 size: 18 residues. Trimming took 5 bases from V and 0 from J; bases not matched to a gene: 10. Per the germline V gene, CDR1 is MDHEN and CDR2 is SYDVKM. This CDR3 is CASSPRTGGGYSNQPQHF. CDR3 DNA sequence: TGTGCCAGCAGTCCGCGGACAGGGGGGGGGTATAGCAATCAGCCCCAGCATTTT.

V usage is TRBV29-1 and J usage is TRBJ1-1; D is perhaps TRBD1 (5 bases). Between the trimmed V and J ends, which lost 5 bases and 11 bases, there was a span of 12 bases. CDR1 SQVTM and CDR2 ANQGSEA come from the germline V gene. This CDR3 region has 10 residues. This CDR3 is CSVRDRSAFF. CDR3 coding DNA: TGCAGCGTTCGAGACAGATCTGCTTTCTTT. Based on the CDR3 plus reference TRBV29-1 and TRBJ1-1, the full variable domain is SAVISQKPSRDICQRGTSLTIQCQVDSQVTMMFWYRQQPGQSLTLIATANQGSEATYESGFVIDKFPISRPNLTFSTLTVSNMSPEDSSIYLCSVRDRSAFFGQGTRLTVV.

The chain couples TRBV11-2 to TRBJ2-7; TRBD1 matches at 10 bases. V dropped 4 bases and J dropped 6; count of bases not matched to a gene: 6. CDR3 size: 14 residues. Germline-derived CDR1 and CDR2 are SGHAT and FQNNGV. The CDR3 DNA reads TGTGCCAGCAGCTCCCCCGGGACAGGGGTCGAGCAGTACTTC. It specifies CASSSPGTGVEQYF.

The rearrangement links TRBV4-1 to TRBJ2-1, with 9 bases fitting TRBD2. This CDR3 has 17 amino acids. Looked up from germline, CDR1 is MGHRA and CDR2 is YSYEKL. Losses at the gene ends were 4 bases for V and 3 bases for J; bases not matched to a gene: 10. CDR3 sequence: CASSRNLAGPIYNEQFF. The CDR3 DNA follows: TGCGCCAGCAGCCGAAACCTAGCGGGGCCCATCTACAATGAGCAGTTCTTC.

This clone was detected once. CDR3 DNA sequence: TGTGCCAGTAGTATGCCCGGACTAGCGGGAGAGTACACCGGGGAGCTGTTTTTT. It is translated as CASSMPGLAGEYTGELFF. The V gene is TRBV19, the J gene TRBJ2-2; 13 bases agree with TRBD2. Germline CDR1 reads LNHDA; CDR2 reads SQIVND (reference sequence). With 3 bases clipped from V and 3 bases from J, the junction kept 7 bases outside the gene matches. There are 18 residues in the CDR3.

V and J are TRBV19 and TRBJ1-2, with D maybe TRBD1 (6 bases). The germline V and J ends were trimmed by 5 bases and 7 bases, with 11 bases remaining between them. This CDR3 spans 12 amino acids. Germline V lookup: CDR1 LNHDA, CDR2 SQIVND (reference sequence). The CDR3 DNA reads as TGTGCCAGTAGTTTCAGGGGTAGTGGCTACACCTTC. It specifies CASSFRGSGYTF.

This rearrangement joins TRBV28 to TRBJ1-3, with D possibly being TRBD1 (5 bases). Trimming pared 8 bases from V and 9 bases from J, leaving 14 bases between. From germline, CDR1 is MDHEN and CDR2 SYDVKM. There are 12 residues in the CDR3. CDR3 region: CASLSGGGTIYF. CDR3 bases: TGTGCCAGCTTATCTGGTGGGGGCACCATATATTTT.

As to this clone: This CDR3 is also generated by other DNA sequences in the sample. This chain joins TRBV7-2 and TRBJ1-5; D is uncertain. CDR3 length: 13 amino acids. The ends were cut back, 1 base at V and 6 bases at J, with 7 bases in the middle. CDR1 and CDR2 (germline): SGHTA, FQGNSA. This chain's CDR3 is CASSLVGSQPQHF. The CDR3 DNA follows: TGTGCCAGCAGCTTAGTTGGGAGTCAGCCCCAGCATTTT.

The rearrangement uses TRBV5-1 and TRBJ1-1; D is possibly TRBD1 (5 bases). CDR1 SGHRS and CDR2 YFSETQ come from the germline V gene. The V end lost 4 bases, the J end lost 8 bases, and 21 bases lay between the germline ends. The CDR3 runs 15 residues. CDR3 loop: CASSKNGDVPGEAFF. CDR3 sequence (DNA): TGCGCCAGCAGCAAGAACGGGGACGTCCCAGGGGAAGCTTTCTTT. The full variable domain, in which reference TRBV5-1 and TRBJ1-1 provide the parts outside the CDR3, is KAGVTQTPRYLIKTRGQQVTLSCSPISGHRSVSWYQQTPGQGLQFLFEYFSETQRNKGNFPGRFSGRQFSNSRSEMNVSTLELGDSALYLCASSKNGDVPGEAFFGQGTRLTVV.

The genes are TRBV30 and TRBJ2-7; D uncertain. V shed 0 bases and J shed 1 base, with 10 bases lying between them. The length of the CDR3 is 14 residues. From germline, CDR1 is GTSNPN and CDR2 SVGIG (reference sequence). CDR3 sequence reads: CAWSVRRGSYEQYF. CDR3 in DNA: TGTGCCTGGAGTGTACGGCGCGGTTCCTACGAGCAGTACTTC.

CDR3 in DNA: TGTGCCAGCAGCACCCTAGGTGCAGGGGCCCCGCCTTACGAGCAGTACTTC. It encodes CASSTLGAGAPPYEQYF. The chain uses TRBV2 and TRBJ2-7, with D maybe TRBD1 (6 bases). CDR1 is SNHLY and CDR2 is FYNNEI in the germline V gene. The CDR3 length is 17 residues. Trimming left V 6 bases short and J 4 bases short, with 25 bases between.

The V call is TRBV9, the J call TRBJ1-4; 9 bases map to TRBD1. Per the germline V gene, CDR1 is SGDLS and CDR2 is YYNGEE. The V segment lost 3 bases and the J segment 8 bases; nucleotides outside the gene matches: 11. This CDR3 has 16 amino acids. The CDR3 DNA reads TGTGCCAGCAGCGGGAGGACAGGGGACAAGTCCGAAAAACTGTTTTTT. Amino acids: CASSGRTGDKSEKLFF. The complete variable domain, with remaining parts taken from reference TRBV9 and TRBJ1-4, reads DSGVTQTPKHLITATGQRVTLRCSPRSGDLSVYWYQQSLDQGLQFLIQYYNGEERAKGNILERFSAQQFPDLHSELNLSSLELGDSALYFCASSGRTGDKSEKLFFGSGTQLSVL.

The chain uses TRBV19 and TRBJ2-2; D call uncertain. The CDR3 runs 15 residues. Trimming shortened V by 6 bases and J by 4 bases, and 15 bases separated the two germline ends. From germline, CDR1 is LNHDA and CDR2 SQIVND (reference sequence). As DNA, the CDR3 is TGTGCCAGTAGCCCTACGTGGAGCTCCACCGGGGAGCTGTTTTTT. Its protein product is CASSPTWSSTGELFF. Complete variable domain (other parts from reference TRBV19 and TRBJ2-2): DGGITQSPKYLFRKEGQNVTLSCEQNLNHDAMYWYRQDPGQGLRLIYYSQIVNDFQKGDIAEGYSVSREKKESFPLTVTSAQKNPTAFYLCASSPTWSSTGELFFGEGSRLTVL.

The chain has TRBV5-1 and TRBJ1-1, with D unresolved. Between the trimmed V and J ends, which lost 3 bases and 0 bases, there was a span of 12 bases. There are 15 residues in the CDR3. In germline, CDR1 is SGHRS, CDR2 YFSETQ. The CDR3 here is CASSSRASVNTEAFF. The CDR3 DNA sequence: TGCGCCAGCAGCTCGCGAGCCAGTGTGAACACTGAAGCTTTCTTT.

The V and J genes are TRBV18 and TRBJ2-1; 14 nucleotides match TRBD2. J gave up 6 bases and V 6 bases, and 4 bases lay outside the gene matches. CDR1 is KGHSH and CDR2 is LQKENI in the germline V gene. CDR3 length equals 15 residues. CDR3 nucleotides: TGTGCCAGCTCCCGACTAGCGGGAGGGGGCAATGAGCAGTTCTTC. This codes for CASSRLAGGGNEQFF.

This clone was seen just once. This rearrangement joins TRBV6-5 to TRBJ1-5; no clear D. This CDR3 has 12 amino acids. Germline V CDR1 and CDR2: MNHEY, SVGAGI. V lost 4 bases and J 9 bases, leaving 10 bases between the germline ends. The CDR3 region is CASSFSPPPQHF. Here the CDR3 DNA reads TGTGCCAGCAGTTTTTCGCCGCCGCCCCAGCATTTT.

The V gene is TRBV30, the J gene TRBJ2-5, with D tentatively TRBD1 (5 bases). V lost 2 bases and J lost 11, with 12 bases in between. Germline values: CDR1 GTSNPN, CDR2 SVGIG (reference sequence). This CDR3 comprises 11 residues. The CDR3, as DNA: TGTGCCTGGAGTACGGACATTGAGCAGTACTTC. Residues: CAWSTDIEQYF.